This T cell receptor beta chain was found in a study of T cells in Graves' hyperthyroidism and ophthalmopathy. Germline V gene data show CDR1 as MNHNS and CDR2 as SASEGT. Losses at the gene ends were 5 bases for V and 5 bases for J; bases not matched to a gene: 9. The CDR3 has 15 residues. What was amplified from RNA transcripts were TCR beta CDR3 regions. The HTBI primer set drove a first-round RT-PCR of the TCR CDR3. Via MiXCR, TCRdb re-called the multiplex PCR reads, giving one row per CDR3 protein. Among more than 300,000 distinct CDR3 sequences listed, roughly 14% were seen once. The study, taken as a whole, reports: The model foresaw ophthalmopathy a median 6.5 months prior to onset. Expanded thyroid clonotypes (above 0.001) were mostly also found in blood. From stable hyperthyroidism, ophthalmopathy was separated by a 13 V-J model.

Details on this clonotype: Antigen specificity is unknown.

The rearrangement joins TRBV6-1 to TRBJ2-5; 9 bases fit TRBD2. The sequence was obtained from a woman aged 60-75 years with Graves' hyperthyroidism. The sequencing sample was made of blood. The CDR3 bases are TGTGCCAGCAGTCTTACTGGGACTAGCAGCGAGACCCAGTACTTC. Translating gives CASSLTGTSSETQYF.